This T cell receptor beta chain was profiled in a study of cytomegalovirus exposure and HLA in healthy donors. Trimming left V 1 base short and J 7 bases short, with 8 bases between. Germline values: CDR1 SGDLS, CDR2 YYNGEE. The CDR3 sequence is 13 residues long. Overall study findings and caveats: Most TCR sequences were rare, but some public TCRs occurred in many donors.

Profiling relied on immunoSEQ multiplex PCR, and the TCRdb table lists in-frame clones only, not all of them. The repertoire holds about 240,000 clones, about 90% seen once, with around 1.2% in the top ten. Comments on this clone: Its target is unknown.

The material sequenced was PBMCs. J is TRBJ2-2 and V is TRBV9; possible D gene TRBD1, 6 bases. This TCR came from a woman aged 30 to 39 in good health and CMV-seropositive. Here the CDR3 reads CASSVRQDGELFF. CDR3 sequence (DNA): TGTGCCAGCAGCGTACGACAGGACGGGGAGCTGTTTTTT.